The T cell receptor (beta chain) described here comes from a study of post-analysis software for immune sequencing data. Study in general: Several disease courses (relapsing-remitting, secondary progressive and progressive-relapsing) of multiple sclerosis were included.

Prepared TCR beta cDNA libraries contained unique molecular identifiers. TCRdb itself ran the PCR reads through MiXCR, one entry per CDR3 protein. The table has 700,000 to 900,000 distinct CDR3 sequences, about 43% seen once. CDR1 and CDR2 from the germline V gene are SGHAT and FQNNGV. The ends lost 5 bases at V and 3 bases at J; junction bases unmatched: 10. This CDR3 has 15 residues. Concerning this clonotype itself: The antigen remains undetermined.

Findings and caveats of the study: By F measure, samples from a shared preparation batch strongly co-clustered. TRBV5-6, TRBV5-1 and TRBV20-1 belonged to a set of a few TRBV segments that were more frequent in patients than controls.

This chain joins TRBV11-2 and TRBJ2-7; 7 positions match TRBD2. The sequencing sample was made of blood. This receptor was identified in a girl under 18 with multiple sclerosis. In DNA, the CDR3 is TGTGCCAGCAGCGTCCGAGGACTAGGGGTCTACGAGCAGTACTTC. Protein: CASSVRGLGVYEQYF.